This is a list of T cell receptor beta chains from one sample in a study of blood T cell repertoires in COVID-19. The table came from immunoSEQ multiplex PCR; TCRdb's copy has only in-frame clones and leaves some out. The sample has 150,000 to 200,000 clones; around nine tenths are singletons. Sequencing used PBMCs or T cells enriched from blood (not recorded which). These receptors were obtained from a woman between 18 and 30 years old who had recovered from COVID-19. Both conserved end residues are part of each CDR3. The order of the fields is J gene, V gene, D gene, clone size, CDR3 protein, CDR3 DNA. D genes are given only for firm matches. Clone size is stated in some rows and not others, as once, few, many or a class when expanded.

TRBJ2-1 | TRBV7-8 | TRBD1 | - | CASSLRTGSVLVEEQFF | TGTGCCAGCAGCCTAAGGACAGGGTCAGTGTTGGTTGAAGAGCAGTTCTTC
TRBJ1-1 | TRBV2 | TRBD1 | - | CARNDRAGDTEAFF | TGTGCCAGAAACGACAGGGCTGGGGACACTGAAGCTTTCTTT
TRBJ2-5 | TRBV28 | TRBD1 | - | CASTLAGTGQETQYF | TGTGCCAGCACCCTCGCCGGGACAGGGCAAGAGACCCAGTACTTC
TRBJ2-3 | TRBV5-1 | TRBD2 | - | CASSQLAGAPTDTQYF | TGCGCCAGCAGCCAATTAGCGGGAGCTCCCACAGATACGCAGTATTTT
TRBJ2-7 | TRBV24-1 | - | - | CATSAGGSLSYEQYF | TGTGCCACCAGTGCAGGGGGGTCCCTCTCCTACGAGCAGTACTTC
TRBJ1-3 | TRBV18 | - | - | CASSPPGSANPGNTIYF | TGTGCCAGCTCACCACCGGGGAGTGCTAACCCTGGAAACACCATATATTTT
TRBJ2-7 | TRBV12-5 | - | few | CASDRPGQSSYEQYF | TGTGCTAGTGACCGCCCCGGACAGAGCTCCTACGAGCAGTACTTC
TRBJ2-7 | TRBV27 | TRBD1 | - | CASSYVPRQGGSSEQYF | TGTGCCAGCAGTTACGTACCCCGACAGGGGGGGTCGAGCGAGCAGTACTTC
TRBJ2-7 | TRBV28 | - | - | CASSQYEQYF | TGTGCCAGCAGTCAGTACGAGCAGTACTTC
TRBJ2-3 | TRBV7-2 | TRBD2 | few | CASSSTIAGDTQYF | TGTGCCAGCAGCTCCACTATAGCGGGGGATACGCAGTATTTT
TRBJ2-4 | TRBV3-1/TRBV3-2 | TRBD1 | - | CASSQQGQGNIQYF | TGTGCCAGCAGCCAACAGGGACAGGGAAACATTCAGTACTTC
TRBJ2-1 | TRBV2 | - | - | CASKARPNEQFF | TGTGCCAGCAAGGCTAGGCCTAATGAGCAGTTCTTC
TRBJ2-2 | TRBV3-1/TRBV3-2 | - | - | CASSQDLGLANTGELFF | TGTGCCAGCAGCCAAGATCTGGGGCTTGCGAACACCGGGGAGCTGTTTTTT
TRBJ2-7 | TRBV12-3/TRBV12-4 | - | - | CASSLVYSHEQYF | TGTGCCAGCAGTTTGGTCTATTCCCACGAGCAGTACTTC
TRBJ1-5 | TRBV7-9 | - | - | CASSSLGGNQPQHF | TGTGCCAGCAGCTCGCTAGGGGGCAATCAGCCCCAGCATTTT
TRBJ1-2 | TRBV19 | TRBD1 | - | CASSPGQGYYGYTF | TGTGCCAGTAGTCCGGGACAGGGGTACTATGGCTACACCTTC
TRBJ2-7 | TRBV5-1 | TRBD1 | - | CASSSDRRSYEQYF | TGCGCCAGCAGCTCGGACAGGCGCTCGTACGAGCAGTACTTC
TRBJ1-5 | TRBV6-5 | - | - | CASSPLRDSRQPQHF | TGTGCCAGCAGTCCCCTGAGGGATTCGAGGCAGCCCCAGCATTTT
TRBJ2-1 | TRBV10-3 | - | - | CAISESSGNSYNEQFF | TGTGCCATCAGTGAGAGTAGCGGAAACTCCTACAATGAGCAGTTCTTC
TRBJ2-1 | TRBV6-5 | - | - | CASGRGSYNEQFF | TGTGCCAGCGGACGGGGCTCCTACAATGAGCAGTTCTTC
TRBJ1-1 | TRBV15 | - | - | CATSREMGRGTEAFF | TGTGCCACCAGCAGAGAAATGGGGCGAGGCACTGAAGCTTTCTTT
TRBJ2-7 | TRBV5-1 | TRBD1 | once | CASSLTPGGSYEQYF | TGCGCCAGCAGCTTAACCCCAGGGGGCTCCTACGAGCAGTACTTC
TRBJ2-4 | TRBV28 | TRBD2 | - | CASSLAGGAKNIQYF | TGTGCCAGCAGTTTGGCGGGGGGCGCCAAAAACATTCAGTACTTC
TRBJ1-2 | TRBV5-1 | - | - | CASQRDQGGGYTF | TGCGCCAGCCAGCGAGACCAGGGCGGAGGCTACACCTTC
TRBJ2-7 | TRBV3-1/TRBV3-2 | TRBD1 | once | CASSSWDRAYEQYF | TGTGCCAGCAGCTCATGGGACAGAGCCTACGAGCAGTACTTC
TRBJ2-3 | TRBV15 | - | - | CATSSPWSGADTQYF | TGTGCCACCAGCAGCCCCTGGTCCGGGGCAGATACGCAGTATTTT
TRBJ1-1 | TRBV21-1 | - | - | CASSKGGRGGEAFF | TGTGCCAGCAGCAAAGGGGGGAGAGGGGGAGAAGCTTTCTTT
TRBJ2-1 | TRBV5-6 | - | - | CASSLVVGEGEQFF | TGTGCCAGCAGCTTGGTGGTAGGTGAGGGTGAGCAGTTCTTC
TRBJ2-2 | TRBV14 | - | - | CASSSGVRGTGELFF | TGTGCCAGCAGCTCGGGAGTCCGGGGCACCGGGGAGCTGTTTTTT
TRBJ2-1 | TRBV6-5 | - | - | CASSRTGNNEQFF | TGTGCCAGCAGTCGGACTGGAAACAATGAGCAGTTCTTC
TRBJ2-2 | TRBV27 | - | - | CASGGLAVLGELFF | TGTGCCAGCGGGGGGCTAGCGGTCCTCGGGGAGCTGTTTTTT
TRBJ2-5 | TRBV19 | - | - | CASSTSTAEETQYF | TGTGCCAGTAGTACCTCGACAGCTGAAGAGACCCAGTACTTC
TRBJ2-3 | TRBV27 | TRBD2 | once | CASSLTSGRWTDTQYF | TGTGCCAGCAGTTTGACTAGCGGGAGATGGACAGATACGCAGTATTTT
TRBJ1-3 | TRBV7-7 | - | once | CASSLSRGSGNTIYF | TGTGCTAGCAGCTTAAGCAGGGGAAGTGGAAACACCATATATTTT
TRBJ2-5 | TRBV27 | - | - | CASSPYGVEETQYF | TGTGCCAGCAGTCCCTACGGGGTCGAAGAGACCCAGTACTTC
TRBJ1-2 | TRBV5-4 | TRBD1 | - | CASAPDRTWDGYTF | TGTGCCAGCGCTCCGGACAGGACTTGGGATGGCTACACCTTC
TRBJ2-1 | TRBV10-3 | TRBD2 | - | CATGPLAGVGGEQFF | TGTGCCACCGGTCCCCTAGCGGGAGTAGGTGGTGAGCAGTTCTTC
TRBJ1-2 | TRBV5-1 | - | - | CASKGDGNYGYTF | TGCGCCAGCAAGGGGGACGGGAACTATGGCTACACCTTC
TRBJ2-7 | TRBV10-3 | TRBD2 | - | CAIRDGLAVNYEQYF | TGTGCCATCAGGGATGGACTAGCGGTAAACTACGAGCAGTACTTC
TRBJ2-1 | TRBV10-3 | TRBD1 | - | CAISEQQGAWEQFF | TGTGCCATCAGTGAACAACAGGGGGCCTGGGAGCAGTTCTTC
TRBJ1-3 | TRBV3-1/TRBV3-2 | - | - | CASSQAGQGSGNTIYF | TGTGCCAGCAGCCAAGCTGGGCAGGGCTCTGGAAACACCATATATTTT
TRBJ2-7 | TRBV29-1 | TRBD1 | - | CSVEQGAGEQYF | TGCAGCGTTGAGCAGGGGGCAGGGGAGCAGTACTTC
TRBJ2-3 | TRBV14 | TRBD2 | - | CASSQRTSGADTQYF | TGTGCCAGCAGCCAAAGGACTAGCGGGGCAGATACGCAGTATTTT
TRBJ2-5 | TRBV5-6 | TRBD1 | once | CASRPDRAGQKTQYF | TGTGCCAGCAGACCCGACAGGGCAGGCCAGAAGACCCAGTACTTC
TRBJ2-3 | TRBV14 | - | - | CASSQRGSTDTQYF | TGTGCCAGCAGCCAGAGGGGGAGCACAGATACGCAGTATTTT
TRBJ2-3 | TRBV29-1 | TRBD2 | - | CSVGTSSSTDTQYF | TGCAGCGTGGGGACTAGCAGTAGCACAGATACGCAGTATTTT
TRBJ2-3 | TRBV6-5 | TRBD2 | - | CAKGAGGLSDTQYF | TGTGCCAAAGGGGCGGGAGGGCTCTCAGATACGCAGTATTTT
TRBJ2-5 | TRBV5-5 | - | - | CASSLLTEWQETQYF | TGTGCCAGCAGCTTGCTGACAGAATGGCAGGAGACCCAGTACTTC
TRBJ1-1 | TRBV10-3 | TRBD1 | - | CATHRGRDTEAFF | TGTGCCACCCACAGGGGTAGGGACACTGAAGCTTTCTTT
TRBJ2-7 | TRBV9 | TRBD1 | - | CASSAGTGGYYSYEQYF | TGTGCCAGCAGCGCCGGTACAGGGGGCTACTACTCCTACGAGCAGTACTTC
TRBJ2-7 | TRBV6-5 | TRBD1 | - | CASSRQGVAYEQYF | TGTGCCAGCAGTCGACAGGGGGTTGCCTACGAGCAGTACTTC
TRBJ2-7 | TRBV5-1 | - | - | CASSLEAGFGEQYF | TGCGCCAGCAGCTTGGAGGCGGGGTTTGGCGAGCAGTACTTC
TRBJ2-1 | TRBV24-1 | TRBD2 | once | CATSDPRGAGGGNEQFF | TGTGCCACCAGTGACCCGCGGGGAGCGGGAGGGGGTAATGAGCAGTTCTTC
TRBJ2-1 | TRBV19 | TRBD1 | few | CASTGTGGYEQFF | TGTGCCAGTACCGGGACAGGGGGCTATGAGCAGTTCTTC